These 31 T cell receptor beta chains came from one sample sequenced in a study of Graves' ophthalmopathy and Graves' hyperthyroidism. The authors amplified TCR beta CDR3 regions from RNA transcripts. An opening RT-PCR round employed HTBI primers and preceded a second-round multiplex PCR. A single record per CDR3 protein comes from TCRdb applying MiXCR to the multiplex PCR reads. There are 600,000 to 650,000 distinct CDR3 sequences in the sample; approximately 22% occur only once, and approximately 7.7% lies in the top ten. Sequenced material: peripheral blood. These TCRs come from a woman aged 18 to 35 with stable Graves' hyperthyroidism. Some clones in this sample may be carry-over from other donors' samples.

The chain uses TRBV28 and TRBJ1-2; tentative D call: TRBD1 (6 bases). Trimming cost V 5 bases and J 0 bases, with 16 bases left between them. From germline, CDR1 is MDHEN and CDR2 SYDVKM. The CDR3 totals 16 residues. The CDR3 sequence is CASSTGQPQANYGYTF. CDR3 sequence (DNA): TGTGCCAGCAGTACAGGACAGCCCCAAGCTAACTATGGCTACACCTTC.

J is TRBJ2-2 and V is TRBV7-8; 9 positions agree with TRBD2. This CDR3 is 16 amino acids long. CDR1 is SGHVS, CDR2 FQNEAQ, per germline. After removal of 3 bases from V and 0 bases from J, the junction contained 2 bases not matched to a gene. DNA for the CDR3: TGTGCCAGCAGCTTCGGACTAGCGACGAACACCGGGGAGCTGTTTTTT. Its protein product is CASSFGLATNTGELFF.

A remark on this clonotype: One end of the junction is discordant with germline, which a read error may explain. In nucleotides, the CDR3 is TGCGCCAGCAGCCAAGTATGGCCTCCTGAGGCTTTCTTT. Amino acid sequence: CASSQVWPPEAFF. The chain links TRBV4-1 to TRBJ1-1; D is unclear. The CDR3 length is 13 residues. Germline CDR1 MGHRA, CDR2 YSYEKL.

This chain connects TRBV12-3 or TRBV12-4 to TRBJ2-5, with 9 bases aligning to TRBD2. CDR3 size: 16 residues. V shed 4 bases, J shed 2 bases, and the junction held 8 bases outside the gene matches. The CDR3 here is CASSSPRTSGQETQYF. The CDR3, as DNA: TGTGCCAGCAGTTCACCGAGAACTAGCGGGCAAGAGACCCAGTACTTC.

The rearrangement uses TRBV6-4 and TRBJ1-6; D remains ambiguous. Germline V gene data show CDR1 as MRHNA and CDR2 as SNTAGT. Trimming left V 2 bases short and J 7 bases short, with 9 bases between. The CDR3 runs 14 residues. CDR3 region: CASSDGNGNSPLHF. CDR3 nucleotide sequence: TGTGCCAGCAGTGACGGTAACGGGAATTCACCCCTCCACTTT.

In its sample, this clonotype was seen many times. This may arise from a read error, as a much more abundant clone is one base away. The rearrangement links TRBV29-1 to TRBJ1-1; D unresolved. This CDR3 contains 10 residues. Germline-derived CDR1 and CDR2 are SQVTM and ANQGSEA. The CDR3 is CSGTNTEACF. The CDR3 nucleotides are TGCAGCGGGACGAACACTGAAGCTTGCTTT.

The V gene is TRBV28, the J gene TRBJ2-2; possible D gene TRBD2, 6 bases. The V and J ends lost 5 bases and 3 bases respectively, with 19 bases between them. The germline V gene has CDR1 MDHEN and CDR2 SYDVKM. CDR3 length: 17 residues. CDR3 region: CASSIMALAEYTGELFF. The CDR3 DNA sequence: TGTGCCAGCAGTATAATGGCCTTAGCGGAGTACACCGGGGAGCTGTTTTTT.

CDR3 coding DNA: TGTGCCAGCAGCTTAAGTATGGCAGAATCTGGAAACACCATATATTTT. Its protein is CASSLSMAESGNTIYF. V usage is TRBV11-2 and J usage is TRBJ1-3; D gene uncertain. Germline assignment: CDR1 SGHAT and CDR2 FQNNGV. V shed 2 bases and J shed 1 base, with 12 bases lying between them. This CDR3 has 16 amino acids.

There are many counts of this clonotype. V and J are TRBV9 and TRBJ1-1, with D uncertain. This CDR3 is 18 amino acids long. Trimming pared 0 bases from V and 1 base from J, leaving 19 bases between. The germline V gene encodes CDR1 SGDLS and CDR2 YYNGEE. CDR3 sequence: CASSVGGGGPMGNTEAFF. The CDR3 nucleotides read TGTGCCAGCAGCGTAGGGGGTGGAGGTCCAATGGGGAACACTGAAGCTTTCTTT.

A few counts support this clonotype. A read error may account for a junction end that differs from germline. The chain couples TRBV7-2 to TRBJ2-4; the match to TRBD1 covers 9 bases. This CDR3 comprises 16 residues. Germline assignment: CDR1 SGHTA and CDR2 FQGNSA. CDR3 nucleotides: TGTGCCAGCAGCTTAGGTTATGGGGGACAGGGAAACATTAAGTACTTC. Translation gives CASSLGYGGQGNIKYF.

In this sample, this clonotype turned up a few times. The chain is built from TRBV11-2 and TRBJ2-7; D remains ambiguous. This CDR3 region has 15 residues. The V end lost 0 bases, the J end lost 2 bases, and 11 bases lay between the germline ends. Per germline, CDR1 SGHAT and CDR2 FQNNGV. CDR3 loop: CASSLEREKPYEQYF. In nucleotides, the CDR3 is TGTGCCAGCAGCTTAGAGAGAGAAAAACCCTACGAGCAGTACTTC.

This clonotype was recorded many times. V usage is TRBV7-6 and J usage is TRBJ2-5, with D possibly being TRBD2 (5 bases). This CDR3 region has 15 residues. V gave up 1 base and J gave up 3 bases, with 12 bases separating them. Looked up from germline, CDR1 is SGHVS and CDR2 is FNYEAQ. CDR3 in DNA: TGTGCCAGCAGCTTAGTCCCCCAGAGGGAAGAGACCCAGTACTTC. It translates to CASSLVPQREETQYF. The variable domain in full, completed from reference TRBV7-6 and TRBJ2-5, reads GAGVSQSPRYKVTKRGQDVALRCDPISGHVSLYWYRQALGQGPEFLTYFNYEAQQDKSGLPNDRFSAERPEGSISTLTIQRTEQRDSAMYRCASSLVPQREETQYFGPGTRLLVL.

Concerning this clonotype: One end of the junction fails to match germline, which may point to a read error. The CDR3 coding sequence is TGCAGCGTACCACAGGGGGCGTATAACCGTGGGTTC. Translation: CSVPQGAYNRGF. The chain uses TRBV29-1 and TRBJ1-2, with TRBD1 matching over 9 bases. Germline CDR1 SQVTM, CDR2 ANQGSEA. This CDR3 is built from 12 residues.

The chain is built from TRBV10-3 and TRBJ1-5; unclear D gene. Germline V gives CDR1 ENHRY, CDR2 SYGVKD. The ends were cut back, 4 bases at V and 1 base at J, with 8 bases in the middle. The CDR3 loop spans 14 amino acids. The CDR3 reads CAISGTGSNQPQHF. The CDR3 bases are TGTGCCATCAGTGGGACTGGAAGCAATCAGCCCCAGCATTTT.

V usage is TRBV6-1 and J usage is TRBJ1-5; possible D gene TRBD1, 5 bases. This CDR3 is 13 amino acids long. V was trimmed by 6 bases and J by 5 bases, leaving 11 bases between them. CDR1 is MNHNS, CDR2 SASEGT, per germline. The CDR3 region is CASRPGIHQPQHF. CDR3 nucleotide sequence: TGTGCCAGCAGGCCAGGGATCCATCAGCCCCAGCATTTT.

This clonotype occurred many times. The V gene is TRBV12-3 or TRBV12-4, the J gene TRBJ1-5; D is possibly TRBD1 (6 bases). CDR3 size: 16 residues. Trimming cost V 4 bases and J 6 bases, with 19 bases left between them. CDR3 protein: CASSSSPARGGQPQHF. Here the CDR3 DNA reads TGTGCCAGCAGTTCTTCTCCTGCCAGGGGAGGTCAGCCCCAGCATTTT.

This clonotype occurred a few times. This rearrangement joins TRBV10-3 to TRBJ2-2, with 14 nucleotides matching TRBD2. V was clipped by 6 bases and J by 5 bases; unmatched bases: 11. The germline CDR1 and CDR2 sequences are ENHRY and SYGVKD. This CDR3 has 18 residues. The CDR3 spells CAISPRTSGGYPTGELFF. DNA for the CDR3: TGTGCCATCAGCCCGCGGACTAGCGGGGGGTACCCGACCGGGGAGCTGTTTTTT.

This clonotype was seen at least ten times. The chain combines TRBV5-1 with TRBJ1-2; TRBD1 aligns across 11 bases. From germline, CDR1 is SGHRS and CDR2 YFSETQ. The CDR3 runs 16 residues. V lost 5 bases to trimming and J lost 1 base; unmatched junction nucleotides: 7. The chain's CDR3 is CASRLTGTGGNYGYTF. In DNA, the CDR3 is TGCGCCAGCAGACTAACCGGGACAGGGGGTAACTATGGCTACACCTTC.

The chain links TRBV5-1 to TRBJ1-2; D call uncertain. This CDR3 is built from 9 residues. Trimming shortened V by 6 bases and J by 6 bases, and 3 bases separated the two germline ends. In germline, CDR1 is SGHRS, CDR2 YFSETQ. CDR3 bases: TGCGCCAGCATTCATGGCTACACCTTC. Its translation is CASIHGYTF.

This clonotype was detected only once. A much bigger clone sits one base away, suggesting this may be a read error. V and J are TRBV2 and TRBJ2-5; D is unclear. The CDR3 totals 14 residues. Trimming removed 5 bases from V and 3 bases from J, with 13 bases in between. Germline CDR1 is SNHLY and CDR2 is FYNNEI. The CDR3 region is CASSSVRKEETQYF. In DNA form, the CDR3 reads TGTGCCAGCAGTTCGGTCAGGAAAGAAGAGACCCAGTACTTC. Variable domain in full (rest from reference TRBV2 and TRBJ2-5): EPEVTQTPSHQVTQMGQEVILRCVPISNHLYFYWYRQILGQKVEFLVSFYNNEISEKSEIFDDQFSVERPDGSNFTLKIRSTKLEDSAMYFCASSSVRKEETQYFGPGTRLLVL.

The gene calls are TRBV20-1 and TRBJ2-7; unclear D gene. Germline values: CDR1 DFQATT, CDR2 SNEGSKA (reference sequence). Trimming took off 7 bases at V and 1 base at J, with 14 bases between the two ends. This CDR3 region has 13 residues. For the CDR3, the DNA is TGCAGTGTCCCGGACGCCGGGTCCTACGAGCAGTACTTC. As protein: CSVPDAGSYEQYF.

This clonotype occurred many times. The CDR3 sequence is CASTGLAGPGETQYF. The CDR3, as DNA: TGTGCCAGCACAGGACTAGCGGGACCCGGGGAGACCCAGTACTTC. The genes are TRBV2 and TRBJ2-5, with TRBD2 matching over 12 bases. J was trimmed by 5 bases and V by 7 bases; bases with no gene match: 8. Germline lookup yields CDR1 SNHLY and CDR2 FYNNEI. This CDR3 has 15 residues. The full variable domain, its missing parts supplied by reference TRBV2 and TRBJ2-5, is EPEVTQTPSHQVTQMGQEVILRCVPISNHLYFYWYRQILGQKVEFLVSFYNNEISEKSEIFDDQFSVERPDGSNFTLKIRSTKLEDSAMYFCASTGLAGPGETQYFGPGTRLLVL.

V and J are TRBV6-1 and TRBJ2-5; 7 nucleotides align to TRBD2. Trimming cost V 5 bases and J 4 bases; bases outside gene matches: 16. Germline CDR1 reads MNHNS; CDR2 reads SASEGT. The CDR3 covers 17 residues. For the CDR3, the DNA is TGTGCCAGCAGTCCGGGGGTCGGTTCGGGCGGGGGAGAGACCCAGTACTTC. Its protein product is CASSPGVGSGGGETQYF.

This clonotype was found many times. This sequence joins TRBV19 and TRBJ1-5, with D possibly TRBD1 on 6 matching bases. The CDR3 extends over 12 amino acids. CDR1 LNHDA and CDR2 SQIVND come from the germline V gene (reference sequence). V was cut by 11 bases and J by 4 bases, with 12 bases left in between. The CDR3 loop reads CAAGTQNQPQHF. The CDR3 DNA is TGTGCCGCCGGGACACAGAATCAGCCCCAGCATTTT.

In its sample, this clonotype was seen many times. V gene TRBV7-2 combines with J gene TRBJ2-7; a possible D gene is TRBD2 (6 bases). CDR3 size: 15 residues. In germline, CDR1 is SGHTA, CDR2 FQGNSA. V dropped 5 bases and J dropped 3 bases, with 17 bases sitting between them. In DNA, the CDR3 is TGTGCCAGCAGCCACAGACTAGTGGCCCGCTACGAGCAGTACTTC. Protein: CASSHRLVARYEQYF.

This clonotype was found many times. The chain links TRBV2 to TRBJ2-5; TRBD1 is a possible D gene (6 bases). The CDR3 extends over 14 amino acids. Germline V lookup: CDR1 SNHLY, CDR2 FYNNEI. Trimming stripped 7 bases from V and 4 bases from J, with 16 bases between. The CDR3, as DNA: TGTGCCAGCAATGGGCCGGTAGGGGGAGAGACCCAGTACTTC. Its translation: CASNGPVGGETQYF.

This clonotype was counted at least ten times. The chain employs TRBV11-2 and TRBJ1-1, with D perhaps matching TRBD1 (5 bases). The germline V gene has CDR1 SGHAT and CDR2 FQNNGV. Trimming pared 5 bases from V and 6 bases from J, leaving 13 bases between. The CDR3 spans 13 residues. CDR3 amino acids: CASSEVVGAEAFF. CDR3 DNA: TGTGCCAGCAGCGAGGTGGTGGGGGCTGAAGCTTTCTTT.

This clonotype was counted ten times or more. Here the CDR3 DNA reads TGTGCCAGTAGTCCACGGGGGGTAGAGACCCAGTACTTC. Translation: CASSPRGVETQYF. The chain carries TRBV19 and TRBJ2-5; TRBD2 matches 7 bases. The J segment lost 4 bases and the V segment lost 5 bases, leaving 4 bases of the junction unmatched. Germline CDR1 and CDR2: LNHDA and SQIVND (reference sequence). The CDR3 spans 13 residues.

Details on this clonotype: A single base separates this from a much larger clone, so it may be a read error. This chain uses TRBV11-1 with TRBJ1-1; D possibly corresponds to TRBD1 (5 bases). This CDR3 has 13 amino acids. Germline lookup yields CDR1 SGHAT and CDR2 FQDESV (reference sequence). The CDR3 sequence: CASSSDKGTEACF. CDR3 nucleotide sequence: TGTGCCAGCAGCTCTGACAAGGGGACTGAAGCTTGCTTT.

J is TRBJ2-3 and V is TRBV6-5; maybe TRBD2 (6 bases). V was shortened by 2 bases and J by 9 bases, with 18 bases between the two germline ends. CDR1 is MNHEY, CDR2 SVGAGI, per germline. The CDR3 length is 15 residues. The CDR3 sequence is CASSYPSLGGLTQYF. The CDR3 coding sequence is TGTGCCAGCAGTTACCCCTCCCTGGGGGGTTTAACGCAGTATTTT.

In this sample, this clonotype turned up many times. The chain has TRBV27 and TRBJ1-5, with unresolved D. This CDR3 spans 13 amino acids. CDR1 MNHEY and CDR2 SMNVEV come from the germline V gene (reference sequence). Trimming removed 4 bases from V and 4 bases from J, with 8 bases in between. In DNA, the CDR3 is TGTGCCAGCAGTTGGACCCGTAATCAGCCCCAGCATTTT. Translating it yields CASSWTRNQPQHF.